Listed here are 13 T cell receptor beta chains from one sample, sequenced in a study of blood T cell repertoires in COVID-19. This table comes from immunoSEQ multiplex PCR, and its TCRdb copy is limited to in-frame clones, with some not included. The data show roughly 170,000 clones, more than 80% seen once. Sequenced material: peripheral blood. The receptor source for this set is a human donor in a cohort sampled during active COVID-19.

The genes are TRBV19 and TRBJ1-4; D is possibly TRBD1 (5 bases). The CDR3 length is 15 residues. The germline V and J ends were trimmed by 5 bases and 5 bases, with 15 bases remaining between them. In germline, CDR1 is LNHDA, CDR2 SQIVND (reference sequence). The CDR3 nucleotides are TGTGCCAGTAGTGGATACTTGCGGGGGAATGAAAAACTGTTTTTT. It yields the protein CASSGYLRGNEKLFF.

The rearrangement joins TRBV30 to TRBJ2-3; 7 nucleotides agree with TRBD2. J was trimmed by 1 base and V by 0 bases; bases with no gene match: 4. Germline assignment: CDR1 GTSNPN and CDR2 SVGIG (reference sequence). This CDR3 is built from 15 residues. Written as DNA, the CDR3 is TGTGCCTGGAGTGTTGGTCGGGGGGGCACAGATACGCAGTATTTT. It encodes CAWSVGRGGTDTQYF.

The CDR3 region has the DNA TGTGCCAGTAGTACCCGGGGGGGCTTGAATGAGCAGTTCTTC. Translation: CASSTRGGLNEQFF. J is TRBJ2-1 and V is TRBV19; 8 bases align to TRBD2. Germline trimming cut 4 bases from V and 7 bases from J; bases unmatched to any gene: 6. This CDR3 comprises 14 residues. Germline values: CDR1 LNHDA, CDR2 SQIVND (reference sequence).

This sequence joins TRBV10-2 and TRBJ2-7; the D gene is possibly TRBD2 (6 bases). Germline V lookup: CDR1 WSHSY, CDR2 SAAADI. V was pared by 3 bases and J by 2 bases, with 14 bases between. CDR3 length: 15 amino acids. The CDR3 loop is CASSELARNTYEQYF. CDR3 DNA: TGCGCCAGCAGTGAACTAGCTCGTAATACCTACGAGCAGTACTTC.

CDR3 DNA: TGTGCCAGCAGCTATCGTCAGGGATACAATGAGCAGTTCTTC. It encodes CASSYRQGYNEQFF. The chain joins TRBV6-5 to TRBJ2-1; D is possibly TRBD1 (5 bases). The V and J ends lost 6 bases and 4 bases respectively, with 13 bases between them. The CDR3 covers 14 residues. CDR1 MNHEY and CDR2 SVGAGI come from the germline V gene.

This chain links TRBV10-3 with TRBJ1-2; D is perhaps TRBD1 (6 bases). The germline V and J ends were trimmed by 7 bases and 5 bases, with 20 bases remaining between them. The germline V gene has CDR1 ENHRY and CDR2 SYGVKD. The CDR3 contains 15 residues. The DNA of the CDR3 is TGTGCCATCAATAAAGAGACCGCCGGGACATATGGCTACACCTTC. It yields the protein CAINKETAGTYGYTF.

The chain recombines TRBV11-2 with TRBJ2-2; TRBD1 is a possible D gene (5 bases). The V gene lost 6 bases and the J gene lost 1 base, with 12 bases spanning the gap. In germline, CDR1 is SGHAT, CDR2 FQNNGV. The CDR3 covers 15 residues. In DNA form, the CDR3 reads TGTGCCAGCAGTCCTCACAGGAAGAACACCGGGGAGCTGTTTTTT. Its translation is CASSPHRKNTGELFF.

The chain combines TRBV5-4 with TRBJ1-2, with D perhaps TRBD1 (5 bases). The germline V gene has CDR1 SGHNT and CDR2 YYREEE (reference sequence). The CDR3 covers 15 residues. V was cut by 1 base and J by 13 bases, with 23 bases left in between. CDR3 DNA: TGTGCCAGCAGCTTGACTAGCCCTAACTTCGACAGTCTCACCTTC. Its translation: CASSLTSPNFDSLTF.

The V gene is TRBV3-1 (or the pseudogene TRBV3-2), the J gene TRBJ1-2; 11 bases line up with TRBD1. The germline CDR1 and CDR2 sequences are LGHDT and YNNKEL (reference sequence). CDR3 length: 13 residues. The V and J ends lost 4 bases and 8 bases, in that order; junction bases with no gene match: 3. CDR3 DNA sequence: TGTGCCAGCAGCCTTGGGACAGGGGGAGGCTACACCTTC. Protein sequence: CASSLGTGGGYTF.

The chain joins TRBV5-6 to TRBJ1-2; 7 positions agree with TRBD1. With V trimmed by 3 bases and J by 4 bases, 15 bases remained unmatched. Germline CDR1 is SGHDT and CDR2 is YYEEEE. This CDR3 comprises 17 residues. The CDR3 spells CASSSTGLQPNGYGYTF. DNA of the CDR3: TGTGCCAGCAGCTCGACAGGGCTGCAACCCAATGGCTATGGCTACACCTTC.

The genes are TRBV2 and TRBJ2-7; 12 nucleotides align to TRBD2. V gave up 6 bases and J gave up 2 bases; unmatched junction bases: 5. CDR3 length: 15 amino acids. Germline V lookup: CDR1 SNHLY, CDR2 FYNNEI. The CDR3 loop is CASSARLAGAYEQYF. CDR3 DNA sequence: TGTGCCAGCAGCGCCCGACTAGCGGGGGCCTACGAGCAGTACTTC. Full variable domain (rest looked up from reference TRBV2 and TRBJ2-7): EPEVTQTPSHQVTQMGQEVILRCVPISNHLYFYWYRQILGQKVEFLVSFYNNEISEKSEIFDDQFSVERPDGSNFTLKIRSTKLEDSAMYFCASSARLAGAYEQYFGPGTRLTVT.

This clone showed up just once. The chain has TRBV29-1 and TRBJ2-5, with TRBD1 matching over 12 bases. Germline CDR1 reads SQVTM; CDR2 reads ANQGSEA. V was pared by 5 bases and J by 3 bases, with 7 bases of the junction left unmatched. The CDR3 contains 15 residues. CDR3 coding DNA: TGCAGCGTTAGTCCCGGGACAGGGGGCGAAGAGACCCAGTACTTC. It codes for CSVSPGTGGEETQYF.

The V and J genes are TRBV5-5 and TRBJ2-7; TRBD1 matches 10 bases. Germline V gene data show CDR1 as SGHKS and CDR2 as YYEKEE (reference sequence). The CDR3 has 16 amino acids. Trimming removed 0 bases from V and 4 bases from J; junction bases left unmatched: 7. CDR3 loop: CASSLELRTGGYEQYF. The CDR3 DNA sequence: TGTGCCAGCAGCTTGGAGTTGCGGACAGGGGGTTACGAGCAGTACTTC.